This T cell receptor beta chain was documented in a study of blood T cell repertoires in COVID-19. In the study overall: PBMCs, B-cell-depleted T cells, or T cells were the source of the cDNA or gDNA that made up the material.

From germline, CDR1 is SGHNT and CDR2 YENEEA. V was pared by 5 bases and J by 5 bases, with 7 bases between. The CDR3 has 12 residues. Clones were sequenced by immunoSEQ multiplex PCR, and TCRdb holds only the in-frame ones, with some missing. The profile shows fewer than 300,000 clones, 85% of them singletons. Across under 25 US areas, participants ranged in age from about 18 to 89 years. Donors were grouped by their self-reported clinical history. Each recovered donor of Cohort 3 presented with two negative PCRs, clearance, or symptom resolution. Material: PBMCs or T cells enriched from blood (not recorded which). This chain uses TRBV11-3 with TRBJ2-1; D gene uncertain. The clonotype was recovered from a woman aged 45-59 years who had recovered from COVID-19. CDR3 nucleotides: TGTGCCAGCAGCACTCTAAACAATGAGCAGTTCTTC. Its translation: CASSTLNNEQFF.